This T cell receptor beta chain comes out of a study of T cell repertoires in cytomegalovirus infection. Findings and caveats of the study: HLA-C-restricted CMV-specific TCR beta clonotypes prevailed in the ex vivo response. Cumulative frequency of public TCR beta families picked out carriers of CMV plus the relevant HLA.

In TCRdb, the reads were re-called with MiXCR into one record per CDR3 protein. The data hold 150,000 or so distinct CDR3 sequences, with about 6% observed a single time. At least ten counts were recorded for this clonotype. The antigen remains unidentified. This sequence was found in a human donor in good health (CMV status not recorded). Some clones in this sample may be carry-over from other donors' samples. Source material: PBMCs.

Written as DNA, the CDR3 is TGTGCCACGAACACTCAGGGTCCCAATCAGCCCCAGCATTTT. This translates into CATNTQGPNQPQHF. This chain uses TRBV28 with TRBJ1-5; possible D gene TRBD1, 5 bases. The V end was cut by 10 bases, the J end by 3 bases, with 16 bases between. CDR3 length: 14 residues. The V gene's germline CDR1 is MDHEN and CDR2 SYDVKM.